Listed below are T cell receptor beta chains from one sample, sequenced in a study of T cell responses to AZD1222 COVID-19 vaccine. TCRdb's table, derived via immunoSEQ multiplex PCR, lists solely in-frame clones and lacks some. The table shows over 15,000 clones, with roughly 81% occurring only once. This specimen consisted of peripheral blood, obtained 28 days after the second AZD1222 dose. The receptor set was obtained from an adult who received the AZD1222 COVID-19 vaccine. CDR3s include the opening cysteine and the closing phenylalanine or tryptophan. Fields, in order: CDR3 length, clone size, D gene, V gene, J gene, CDR3 protein, CDR3 DNA. The D gene is left open where the match is weak. Clone sizes are given selectively: once, few, many, or a class where the clone is expanded.

CDR3 length: 12; clone size: -; D gene: -; V gene: TRBV29-1; J gene: TRBJ2-3; CDR3 protein: CSVGVGRGTQYF; CDR3 DNA: TGCAGCGTTGGAGTGGGGCGAGGTACGCAGTATTTT
CDR3 length: 15; clone size: few; D gene: TRBD2; V gene: TRBV6-6; J gene: TRBJ2-3; CDR3 protein: CASSLSSGGADTQYF; CDR3 DNA: TGTGCCAGCAGCCTTTCTAGCGGAGGGGCAGATACGCAGTATTTT
CDR3 length: 13; clone size: -; D gene: -; V gene: TRBV21-1; J gene: TRBJ2-1; CDR3 protein: CARPRDRDNEQFF; CDR3 DNA: TGTGCCAGACCCCGGGACAGAGACAATGAGCAGTTCTTC
CDR3 length: 16; clone size: -; D gene: TRBD2; V gene: TRBV30; J gene: TRBJ2-3; CDR3 protein: CAWSVKLAGPLGTQYF; CDR3 DNA: TGTGCCTGGAGTGTAAAACTAGCGGGCCCCCTGGGTACGCAGTATTTT
CDR3 length: 13; clone size: -; D gene: -; V gene: TRBV7-2; J gene: TRBJ2-5; CDR3 protein: CASSLSLGETQYF; CDR3 DNA: TGTGCCAGCAGCCTCTCCCTAGGAGAGACCCAGTACTTC
CDR3 length: 12; clone size: -; D gene: -; V gene: TRBV7-9; J gene: TRBJ2-7; CDR3 protein: CASSLGPAKVGF; CDR3 DNA: TGTGCCAGCAGCTTAGGCCCGGCCAAAGTGGGATTC
CDR3 length: 14; clone size: few; D gene: -; V gene: TRBV2; J gene: TRBJ2-6; CDR3 protein: CASSPSLGANVLTF; CDR3 DNA: TGTGCCAGCAGCCCCTCTTTAGGGGCCAACGTCCTGACTTTC
CDR3 length: 15; clone size: few; D gene: -; V gene: TRBV2; J gene: TRBJ2-7; CDR3 protein: CASSEALRSSYEQYF; CDR3 DNA: TGTGCCAGCAGTGAAGCGCTAAGAAGCTCCTACGAGCAGTACTTC
CDR3 length: 15; clone size: -; D gene: -; V gene: TRBV30; J gene: TRBJ2-3; CDR3 protein: CAWSAKGTGAGWQYF; CDR3 DNA: TGTGCCTGGAGTGCTAAAGGAACCGGGGCCGGGTGGCAGTATTTT
CDR3 length: 15; clone size: -; D gene: TRBD1; V gene: TRBV5-1; J gene: TRBJ1-5; CDR3 protein: CASSITGASNQPQHF; CDR3 DNA: TGCGCCAGCAGCATAACAGGGGCCTCCAATCAGCCCCAGCATTTT
CDR3 length: 18; clone size: -; D gene: TRBD2; V gene: TRBV5-4; J gene: TRBJ2-3; CDR3 protein: CASSRARTSGGSTDTQYF; CDR3 DNA: TGTGCCAGCAGCCGGGCCCGGACTAGCGGGGGTAGCACAGATACGCAGTATTTT
CDR3 length: 14; clone size: -; D gene: -; V gene: TRBV5-1; J gene: TRBJ2-2; CDR3 protein: CASSDPAGTGELFF; CDR3 DNA: TGCGCCAGCAGCGACCCGGCGGGAACCGGGGAGCTGTTTTTT
CDR3 length: 19; clone size: -; D gene: -; V gene: TRBV7-8; J gene: TRBJ1-6; CDR3 protein: CASTPLVGRASSYNSPLHF; CDR3 DNA: TGTGCCAGCACCCCCCTAGTAGGGAGGGCGAGCTCCTATAATTCACCCCTCCACTTT
CDR3 length: 18; clone size: once; D gene: -; V gene: TRBV7-8; J gene: TRBJ1-4; CDR3 protein: CASSLERRGLATNEKLFF; CDR3 DNA: TGTGCCAGCAGCTTAGAACGCCGGGGACTAGCAACTAATGAAAAACTGTTTTTT
CDR3 length: 14; clone size: once; D gene: -; V gene: TRBV9; J gene: TRBJ2-5; CDR3 protein: CASSEGVFQETQYF; CDR3 DNA: TGTGCCAGCAGCGAGGGGGTCTTCCAAGAGACCCAGTACTTC
CDR3 length: 14; clone size: few; D gene: -; V gene: TRBV7-9; J gene: TRBJ2-2; CDR3 protein: CASSLGLTTGELFF; CDR3 DNA: TGTGCCAGCAGCTTAGGGCTGACCACCGGGGAGCTGTTTTTT
CDR3 length: 12; clone size: -; D gene: -; V gene: TRBV30; J gene: TRBJ1-2; CDR3 protein: CAWSGRERGYTF; CDR3 DNA: TGTGCCTGGAGTGGGAGGGAGAGGGGCTACACCTTC
CDR3 length: 14; clone size: -; D gene: TRBD1; V gene: TRBV10-3; J gene: TRBJ2-5; CDR3 protein: CAISKGQGGETQYF; CDR3 DNA: TGTGCCATCAGCAAAGGACAGGGAGGAGAGACCCAGTACTTC
CDR3 length: 13; clone size: -; D gene: -; V gene: TRBV24-1; J gene: TRBJ2-1; CDR3 protein: CATSDPNAGEQFF; CDR3 DNA: TGTGCCACCAGTGACCCAAATGCGGGTGAGCAGTTCTTC
CDR3 length: 16; clone size: few; D gene: TRBD1; V gene: TRBV5-1; J gene: TRBJ2-1; CDR3 protein: CASSLTGQASENEQFF; CDR3 DNA: TGCGCCAGCAGCTTGACTGGACAGGCCTCGGAGAATGAGCAGTTCTTC
CDR3 length: 15; clone size: -; D gene: -; V gene: TRBV6-2/TRBV6-3; J gene: TRBJ2-6; CDR3 protein: CASSYQETGANVLTF; CDR3 DNA: TGTGCCAGCAGTTATCAGGAGACTGGGGCCAACGTCCTGACTTTC
CDR3 length: 15; clone size: few; D gene: TRBD2; V gene: TRBV12-5; J gene: TRBJ2-2; CDR3 protein: CASGRGGEDTGELFF; CDR3 DNA: TGTGCTAGTGGCCGTGGGGGGGAGGACACCGGGGAGCTGTTTTTT
CDR3 length: 13; clone size: once; D gene: -; V gene: TRBV5-1; J gene: TRBJ2-3; CDR3 protein: CASSPLPTDTQYF; CDR3 DNA: TGCGCCAGCAGCCCCCTCCCCACAGATACGCAGTATTTT
CDR3 length: 14; clone size: -; D gene: -; V gene: TRBV7-2; J gene: TRBJ2-7; CDR3 protein: CASSLVGAPHEQYF; CDR3 DNA: TGTGCCAGCAGCCTTGTGGGGGCCCCCCACGAGCAGTACTTC
CDR3 length: 14; clone size: -; D gene: -; V gene: TRBV30; J gene: TRBJ1-3; CDR3 protein: CAWSVSVSGNTIYF; CDR3 DNA: TGTGCCTGGAGTGTAAGCGTCTCTGGAAACACCATATATTTT
CDR3 length: 15; clone size: -; D gene: TRBD1; V gene: TRBV6-1; J gene: TRBJ2-3; CDR3 protein: CASSDGQGDTDTQYF; CDR3 DNA: TGTGCCAGCAGTGACGGACAGGGCGACACAGATACGCAGTATTTT
CDR3 length: 14; clone size: -; D gene: -; V gene: TRBV19; J gene: TRBJ1-4; CDR3 protein: CASSISGRDEKLFF; CDR3 DNA: TGTGCCAGTAGTATTTCGGGCAGAGATGAAAAACTGTTTTTT
CDR3 length: 13; clone size: -; D gene: -; V gene: TRBV6-5; J gene: TRBJ1-4; CDR3 protein: CASRLSYIEKLFF; CDR3 DNA: TGTGCCAGCAGGTTAAGTTACATCGAAAAACTGTTTTTT
CDR3 length: 11; clone size: once; D gene: -; V gene: TRBV18; J gene: TRBJ2-7; CDR3 protein: CASSPDDEQYF; CDR3 DNA: TGTGCCAGCTCACCCGATGACGAGCAGTACTTC
CDR3 length: 18; clone size: -; D gene: -; V gene: TRBV7-2; J gene: TRBJ1-2; CDR3 protein: CASSLGGAGFEANYGYTF; CDR3 DNA: TGTGCCAGCAGCTTAGGTGGGGCAGGGTTCGAAGCAAACTATGGCTACACCTTC
CDR3 length: 14; clone size: -; D gene: TRBD2; V gene: TRBV5-5; J gene: TRBJ2-5; CDR3 protein: CASSRRGVQETQYF; CDR3 DNA: TGTGCCAGCAGCCGGCGGGGGGTCCAAGAGACCCAGTACTTC
CDR3 length: 15; clone size: -; D gene: TRBD1; V gene: TRBV5-5; J gene: TRBJ1-4; CDR3 protein: CASSLDPGQGMELFF; CDR3 DNA: TGTGCCAGCAGCTTGGATCCAGGACAGGGAATGGAACTGTTTTTT
CDR3 length: 15; clone size: -; D gene: TRBD2; V gene: TRBV5-1; J gene: TRBJ2-1; CDR3 protein: CASSSALAAYNEQFF; CDR3 DNA: TGCGCCAGCAGCAGCGCACTAGCGGCCTACAATGAGCAGTTCTTC
CDR3 length: 16; clone size: -; D gene: TRBD2; V gene: TRBV5-4; J gene: TRBJ2-1; CDR3 protein: CASTPGPSGTYNEQFF; CDR3 DNA: TGTGCCAGCACCCCCGGTCCAAGCGGGACCTACAATGAGCAGTTCTTC
CDR3 length: 15; clone size: few; D gene: TRBD1; V gene: TRBV11-3; J gene: TRBJ2-1; CDR3 protein: CASSLTRGPYNEQFF; CDR3 DNA: TGTGCCAGCAGCTTAACGAGGGGGCCGTACAATGAGCAGTTCTTC
CDR3 length: 11; clone size: -; D gene: -; V gene: TRBV29-1; J gene: TRBJ2-3; CDR3 protein: CSATSGDTQYF; CDR3 DNA: TGCAGCGCCACGTCTGGGGATACGCAGTATTTT
CDR3 length: 12; clone size: -; D gene: TRBD1; V gene: TRBV6-6; J gene: TRBJ1-2; CDR3 protein: CASNIGQGGYTF; CDR3 DNA: TGTGCCAGCAATATAGGACAGGGCGGCTACACCTTC
CDR3 length: 16; clone size: once; D gene: TRBD2; V gene: TRBV19; J gene: TRBJ2-3; CDR3 protein: CASSIAAGGPQDTQYF; CDR3 DNA: TGTGCCAGTAGTATTGCAGCGGGAGGGCCTCAAGATACGCAGTATTTT
CDR3 length: 12; clone size: -; D gene: -; V gene: TRBV5-4; J gene: TRBJ2-1; CDR3 protein: CASSATYNEQFF; CDR3 DNA: TGTGCCAGCAGCGCGACCTACAATGAGCAGTTCTTC
CDR3 length: 15; clone size: -; D gene: -; V gene: TRBV7-2; J gene: TRBJ1-2; CDR3 protein: CASSPPERTNYGYTF; CDR3 DNA: TGTGCCAGCAGCCCCCCCGAGAGGACCAACTATGGCTACACCTTC
CDR3 length: 15; clone size: -; D gene: TRBD1; V gene: TRBV29-1; J gene: TRBJ1-5; CDR3 protein: CSVGGTGDNNQPQHF; CDR3 DNA: TGCAGCGTTGGGGGGACAGGGGACAACAATCAGCCCCAGCATTTT
CDR3 length: 16; clone size: -; D gene: -; V gene: TRBV19; J gene: TRBJ1-5; CDR3 protein: CASSRNSVYSNQPQHF; CDR3 DNA: TGTGCCAGTAGCCGGAACAGTGTTTATAGCAATCAGCCCCAGCATTTT
CDR3 length: 14; clone size: -; D gene: -; V gene: TRBV19; J gene: TRBJ2-3; CDR3 protein: CASSPRATTDAQYF; CDR3 DNA: TGTGCCAGTAGTCCCCGAGCGACTACTGATGCGCAGTATTTT
CDR3 length: 15; clone size: -; D gene: -; V gene: TRBV7-2; J gene: TRBJ2-4; CDR3 protein: CASSLGWTAKNIQYF; CDR3 DNA: TGTGCCAGCAGCTTAGGTTGGACAGCAAAAAACATTCAGTACTTC
CDR3 length: 12; clone size: -; D gene: -; V gene: TRBV11-3; J gene: TRBJ2-2; CDR3 protein: CASSLNTGELFF; CDR3 DNA: TGTGCCAGCAGCCTCAACACCGGGGAGCTGTTTTTT
CDR3 length: 14; clone size: -; D gene: TRBD2; V gene: TRBV27; J gene: TRBJ2-7; CDR3 protein: CASSLRTRAYEQYF; CDR3 DNA: TGTGCCAGCAGTCTCAGGACTAGGGCCTACGAGCAGTACTTC
CDR3 length: 15; clone size: -; D gene: -; V gene: TRBV3-1/TRBV3-2; J gene: TRBJ2-1; CDR3 protein: CASSQARSSRNEQFF; CDR3 DNA: TGTGCCAGCAGCCAAGCACGGTCCAGTAGGAATGAGCAGTTCTTC
CDR3 length: 14; clone size: few; D gene: TRBD1; V gene: TRBV9; J gene: TRBJ2-1; CDR3 protein: CASSVDRVGDEQFF; CDR3 DNA: TGTGCCAGCAGCGTGGACAGGGTTGGGGATGAGCAGTTCTTC
CDR3 length: 13; clone size: -; D gene: TRBD1; V gene: TRBV5-1; J gene: TRBJ1-1; CDR3 protein: CASSGTGSTEAFF; CDR3 DNA: TGCGCCAGCAGCGGGACAGGTAGCACTGAAGCTTTCTTT
CDR3 length: 13; clone size: few; D gene: -; V gene: TRBV7-9; J gene: TRBJ1-5; CDR3 protein: CASSLETGQPQHF; CDR3 DNA: TGTGCCAGCAGCTTAGAAACAGGTCAGCCCCAGCATTTT
CDR3 length: 13; clone size: -; D gene: -; V gene: TRBV2; J gene: TRBJ2-3; CDR3 protein: CASSEQGRDTQYF; CDR3 DNA: TGTGCCAGCAGTGAACAGGGAAGAGATACGCAGTATTTT
CDR3 length: 18; clone size: -; D gene: -; V gene: TRBV7-9; J gene: TRBJ1-6; CDR3 protein: CASSLAFGAGVSHSPLHF; CDR3 DNA: TGTGCCAGCAGCTTAGCGTTTGGGGCAGGGGTATCTCATTCACCCCTCCACTTT
CDR3 length: 18; clone size: -; D gene: -; V gene: TRBV2; J gene: TRBJ2-6; CDR3 protein: CASDYTGLQDSGANVLTF; CDR3 DNA: TGTGCCAGTGATTATACCGGATTGCAGGACTCTGGGGCCAACGTCCTGACTTTC